This record covers a single T cell receptor (beta chain). Original processing methods: The assay estimated nucleated cells by amplifying reference gene primers. Profiling relied on immunoSEQ multiplex PCR, and the TCRdb table lists in-frame clones only, not all of them. V, J and clone size reflect that table, while D and trimming were determined from the DNA. Found here are roughly 430,000 clones, roughly 90% of them singletons; the top ten hold 2% to 2.5%. The record originates from a study of blood T cell repertoires in COVID-19. On the study more broadly: Samples taken during acute and convalescent COVID-19 were collected in the United States, Italy and Spain. The cDNA or gDNA used as material had been derived from T cells, B-cell-depleted T cells, or PBMCs.

Assignment of participants to cohorts was predicated upon participant-reported clinical history. The specimen was PBMCs or T cells enriched from blood (not recorded which). The clonotype comes from a woman aged 40 to 50 with acute COVID-19.

CDR3: CASSYRDRGGNEQFF. For the CDR3, the DNA is TGCGCCAGCAGCTACCGGGACAGGGGGGGAAATGAGCAGTTCTTC. The chain combines TRBV5-1 with TRBJ2-1; 11 positions agree with TRBD1. This CDR3 has 15 residues. The germline CDR1 and CDR2 sequences are SGHRS and YFSETQ. V lost 3 bases and J lost 7; bases outside the gene matches: 6.